The present T cell receptor beta chain was sequenced within a study of cytomegalovirus exposure and HLA in healthy donors. The germline gives CDR1 SGHRS, CDR2 YFSETQ. J gave up 8 bases and V 4 bases, and 10 bases lay outside the gene matches. CDR3 length: 14 amino acids. About this clone itself: Its antigen remains unknown.

Study-level points and caveats: Across HLA loci, a later analysis found differing TCR association rates, with DRB1 most and HLA-C fewest. High sensitivity and specificity were reportedly achieved when the classifier diagnosed cytomegalovirus status. In an earlier analysis, about 87% or about 30%: the productive usage of most TCR beta V segments. There was a cluster of highly shared sequence variants that was likely a sequencing artifact.

With 60 Vbeta and 13 Jbeta primers, the PCR was carried out. Data came from immunoSEQ multiplex PCR; TCRdb stores just in-frame clones and leaves some out. The sample carries 100,000 to 150,000 clones, approximately 78% recorded once. The chain carries TRBV5-1 and TRBJ1-2, with 8 bases fitting TRBD1. The receptor was isolated from a woman aged 35 to 49 in good health and CMV-seropositive. Specimen: PBMCs. The CDR3 spells CASSHDRGGEGYTF. The CDR3 nucleotides read TGCGCCAGCAGCCACGACAGGGGTGGAGAGGGCTACACCTTC.